This TCR beta chain came from a study of blood T cell repertoires in COVID-19. The repertoire was sequenced with immunoSEQ multiplex PCR; TCRdb's copy has only in-frame clones and lacks some. The table shows fewer than 150,000 clones, with roughly 80% occurring only once. Germline V gene lookup returns CDR1 SGHAT and CDR2 FQDESV (reference sequence). This CDR3 spans 16 amino acids. The V gene lost 1 base and the J gene lost 2 bases, with 13 bases spanning the gap. The clonotype originates from a man in his fifties with acute or convalescent COVID-19. The sequencing sample was made of peripheral blood. The chain uses TRBV11-1 and TRBJ2-3; weak D call: TRBD1 (5 bases). In DNA form, the CDR3 reads TGTGCCAGCAGCTTAGTTTTGGGCAGGGACACAGATACGCAGTATTTT. It specifies CASSLVLGRDTDTQYF.